The text below deals with one T cell receptor beta chain. Trimming cost V 4 bases and J 4 bases, with 13 bases left between them. In germline, CDR1 is SGHTA, CDR2 FQGTGA. The CDR3 extends over 14 amino acids. The data are from a study of blood T cell repertoires in COVID-19. For the study at large: COVID-19 samples, acute and convalescent, were from the United States, Italy and Spain. Sources were T cells, B-cell-depleted T cells, or PBMCs; the material itself was cDNA or gDNA.

Seattle's cohort entered during active infection and was followed longitudinally. In the original processing: Estimates of nucleated cell counts were drawn from the amplification of reference gene primers. The method was immunoSEQ multiplex PCR; TCRdb's version includes in-frame clones alone and lacks a portion of them. That table supplies the V and J calls and clone size; D and trimming were determined from the DNA. The sample holds some 360,000 clones; around 87% are singletons and the top ten take over 2%. This rearrangement joins TRBV7-3 to TRBJ1-1; D ambiguous. Sequencing was performed on peripheral blood. The TCR was taken from a woman aged 55-69 years with COVID-19, enrolled during active disease. Written as DNA, the CDR3 is TGTGCCAGCAGCTCGGAGCCTGGGAGCACTGAAGCTTTCTTT. Translating gives CASSSEPGSTEAFF. Drawing the rest from reference TRBV7-3 and TRBJ1-1, the complete variable domain is GAGVSQTPSNKVTEKGKYVELRCDPISGHTALYWYRQSLGQGPEFLIYFQGTGAADDSGLPNDRFFAVRPEGSVSTLKIQRTERGDSAVYLCASSSEPGSTEAFFGQGTRLTVV.